This T cell receptor beta chain was obtained from a study of cytomegalovirus exposure and HLA in healthy donors. General study findings and limits: A later look showed TCR association rates differing by HLA locus, highest for DRB1 and lowest for HLA-C.

The PCR used 60 Vbeta and 13 Jbeta primers. The data were produced by immunoSEQ multiplex PCR, yet TCRdb's version contains in-frame clones alone and is incomplete. The sample has 150,000 to 200,000 clones; around 80% are singletons. This clone has just a few counts. Its antigen is unidentified. The germline V gene has CDR1 LNHDA and CDR2 SQIVND (reference sequence). Trimming took 4 bases from V and 5 from J, leaving 14 bases between them. This CDR3 contains 14 residues. The material sequenced was PBMCs. V usage is TRBV19 and J usage is TRBJ2-5, with D possibly being TRBD1 (6 bases). The receptor was derived from a boy aged 2 to 9 in good health and CMV-seronegative. CDR3 amino acids: CASSSDRLRETQYF. The CDR3 coding sequence is TGTGCCAGTAGTAGTGACAGGCTGAGGGAGACCCAGTACTTC.